This T cell receptor (beta chain) originates from a study of CD8+CD57+ T cells in acquired aplastic anemia (dated by TCRdb to the late 2010s). Looking at the study overall: On average, sorted CD4+ and CD8+ cells yielded around 3.5 ug of extracted DNA, with a range of roughly 0.17 to 30 ug. CD8+CD57+ expansion was defined as a frequency above the mean frequency observed in healthy subjects.

Overall study results and their limits: Roughly 30 CD8+ CDR3 sequences were shared between patients and controls but appeared highly expressed in patients and within their immunodominant clones. CD8+ Simpson's diversity did not differ significantly between patients and healthy controls (P=0.060).

Compared with germline, V lacks 2 bases and J lacks 1 base; bases without a gene match: 6. The CDR3 has 16 amino acids, counting the end cysteine and phenylalanine. Kept here is only the CDR3 DNA, which spans 48 bases and is read in frame from base 1. Reading the germline V gene (reference sequence) gives CDR1 DFQATT and CDR2 SNEGSKA. The patients picked for sequencing were ones in whom flow cytometry had shown an expansion of CD8+CD57+ cells. Severe acquired aplastic anemia was diagnosed in all patients according to International Study of Aplastic Anemia and Agranulocytosis and Camitta criteria. At the time blood was sampled, none of the patients had received any therapy. In the study, sorted CD4+ and CD8+ blood T cells from patients with severe aplastic anemia and from healthy subjects underwent deep sequencing of TCR repertoires. In the USA, patient enrollment took place under clinicaltrials.gov protocols 00001620, 01623167, 00001397, 00071045, 00081523 and 00961064. Ficoll-Paque density gradient centrifugation was used to isolate peripheral blood mononuclear cells. CD4+ and CD8+ T cells were sorted by FACS or magnetic beads before DNA extraction.

Points on this clonotype: No antigen is known for it. The record has no base qualities; no much larger clone is one base away.

TCR beta VDJ combination and CDR3 sequence profiling used genomic DNA as the template. TCR repertoire sequencing was run on an Illumina HiSeq 2000. For the original study's pipeline: TRBV/TRBJ rearrangement plots, CDR3 size and DJ length profiles, and Simpson's diversity index were used to evaluate the repertoires. Whichever DNA sequence was most abundant in the deep sequencing data was defined as the immunodominant clone. CDR3 amino acid sequences were checked for sharing across subjects and were also compared against the VDJdb database and published repertoires. TCRdb redid the processing of the public reads, applying fastp at Q25 and MiXCR, and retained in-frame beta chains. Each record represents a unique CDR3 protein, reported with the most common genes and DNA among its rows. V and J calls and clone size were set by TCRdb, not the authors. A total of over 150,000 distinct CDR3 sequences appear in this sample, 70% to 80% of them only once. Approximately 42% of the sample is taken by the ten largest.

The receptor comes from a human donor with aplastic anemia. Sample: sorted CD4+, CD8+, or CD8+CD57+ T cells (not recorded which) from PBMCs. Rearrangement joined TRBV20-1 to TRBJ2-1, and 9 junction bases match TRBD2. The nucleotides are TGCAGTGCTAGATTTAGCGGGAGCGAATCCTACAATGAGCAGTTCTTC. It is translated as CSARFSGSESYNEQFF.